These 9 T cell receptor beta chains share one sample of origin, sequenced in a study of T-cell memory formation after mild COVID-19. Each CDR3 protein gets one entry after TCRdb re-called the 5' RACE reads with MiXCR. The data hold more than 110,000 distinct CDR3 sequences, with approximately 25% observed a single time. Source material: PBMCs or a T cell subset sorted from them (not recorded which). The receptors were sampled from an adult woman who had mild COVID-19 (a few samples of this study predate the infection). Cell type and time point are not known.

V is TRBV11-2 and J is TRBJ1-1; possibly TRBD1 for D (5 bases). V gave up 6 bases and J gave up 3 bases, with 8 bases separating them. From germline, CDR1 is SGHAT and CDR2 FQNNGV. The CDR3 length is 12 residues. This chain's CDR3 is CASSDSDTEAFF. In DNA, the CDR3 is TGTGCCAGCAGTGACAGTGACACTGAAGCTTTCTTT. Full variable domain (rest looked up from reference TRBV11-2 and TRBJ1-1): EAGVAQSPRYKIIEKRQSVAFWCNPISGHATLYWYQQILGQGPKLLIQFQNNGVVDDSQLPKDRFSAERLKGVDSTLKIQPAKLEDSAVYLCASSDSDTEAFFGQGTRLTVV.

The chain combines TRBV7-8 with TRBJ1-6; tentatively, D is TRBD1 (5 bases). CDR1 is SGHVS, CDR2 FQNEAQ, per germline. The CDR3 runs 14 residues. Trimming removed 5 bases from V and 10 bases from J, with 15 bases in between. CDR3 protein: CASSTTGGGSPLHF. The CDR3 DNA follows: TGTGCCAGCAGCACTACAGGCGGTGGATCACCCCTCCACTTT.

The CDR3: CASSIQGITEAFF. CDR3 DNA: TGCGCCAGCAGCATCCAGGGGATCACTGAAGCTTTCTTT. The chain couples TRBV4-3 to TRBJ1-1; TRBD1 is a possible D gene (6 bases). Germline CDR1 and CDR2: LGHNA and YSLEER. V was pared by 5 bases and J by 4 bases, with 11 bases between. This CDR3 has 13 residues.

This clonotype was found a few times. The chain's CDR3 is CASSLVEQEREAFF. The CDR3 DNA sequence: TGTGCCAGCAGTTTAGTAGAGCAGGAGAGGGAAGCTTTCTTT. The chain recombines TRBV12-3 or TRBV12-4 with TRBJ1-1; no reliable D call. V was cut by 1 base and J by 8 bases, with 14 bases left in between. The CDR3 spans 14 residues.

This clonotype appeared a few times. The chain links TRBV27 to TRBJ2-3; D tentatively fits TRBD1 or TRBD2 (6 bases each). This CDR3 comprises 18 residues. Per germline, CDR1 MNHEY and CDR2 SMNVEV (reference sequence). V lost 6 bases to trimming and J lost 4 bases, with 26 bases between them. CDR3 amino acids: CASRPTPWGAAFSDTQYF. DNA for the CDR3: TGTGCCAGCAGACCGACCCCTTGGGGGGCAGCTTTTTCAGATACGCAGTATTTT.

The chain joins TRBV7-9 to TRBJ1-1; possible D gene TRBD1, 6 bases. Germline CDR1 and CDR2: SEHNR and FQNEAQ (reference sequence). V was shortened by 5 bases and J by 7 bases, with 11 bases between the two germline ends. This CDR3 is built from 12 residues. In DNA, the CDR3 is TGTGCCAGCAGCGCCGGACAGCTTGAAGCTTTCTTT. Translation: CASSAGQLEAFF.

This clonotype was observed a handful of times. The chain uses TRBV4-3 and TRBJ2-7; 7 bases match TRBD2. V shed 1 base, J shed 5 bases, and the junction held 5 bases outside the gene matches. Per germline, CDR1 LGHNA and CDR2 YSLEER. This CDR3 is 14 amino acids long. The CDR3 reads CASSQGGRRDEQYF. The CDR3 region has the DNA TGCGCCAGCAGCCAAGGCGGGAGAAGAGACGAGCAGTACTTC.

This clonotype has at least ten counts. The chain combines TRBV5-1 with TRBJ2-7, with 7 bases fitting TRBD1. Losses at the gene ends were 2 bases for V and 5 bases for J; bases not matched to a gene: 4. The CDR3 has 13 residues. Germline V CDR1 and CDR2: SGHRS, YFSETQ. The chain's CDR3 is CASSFDRAHEQYF. CDR3 DNA: TGCGCCAGCAGCTTCGACAGGGCCCACGAGCAGTACTTC.

This clonotype was detected a few times. The rearrangement uses TRBV5-4 and TRBJ1-5; D is undetermined. Germline V lookup: CDR1 SGHNT, CDR2 YYREEE (reference sequence). V was shortened by 0 bases and J by 0 bases, with 7 bases between the two germline ends. This CDR3 spans 15 amino acids. DNA of the CDR3: TGTGCCAGCAGCTTGGGGTTGGATAGCAATCAGCCCCAGCATTTT. Protein sequence: CASSLGLDSNQPQHF.